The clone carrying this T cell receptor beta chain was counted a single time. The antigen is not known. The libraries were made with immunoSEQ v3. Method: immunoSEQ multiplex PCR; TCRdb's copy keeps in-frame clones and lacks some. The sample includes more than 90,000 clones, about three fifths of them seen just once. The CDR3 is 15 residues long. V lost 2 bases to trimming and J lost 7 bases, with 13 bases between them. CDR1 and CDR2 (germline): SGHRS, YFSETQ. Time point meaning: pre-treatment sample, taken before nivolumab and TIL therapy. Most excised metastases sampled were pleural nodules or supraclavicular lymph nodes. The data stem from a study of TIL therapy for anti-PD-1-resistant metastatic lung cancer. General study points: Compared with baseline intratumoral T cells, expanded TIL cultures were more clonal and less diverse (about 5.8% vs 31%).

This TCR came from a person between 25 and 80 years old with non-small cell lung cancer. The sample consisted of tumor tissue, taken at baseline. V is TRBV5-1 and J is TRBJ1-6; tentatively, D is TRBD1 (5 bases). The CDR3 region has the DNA TGCGCCAGCAGCTTATTTTCGACAGACAATTCACCCCTCCACTTT. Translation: CASSLFSTDNSPLHF.